This T cell receptor beta chain was captured by sequencing in a study of OX40 agonist ivuxolimab in advanced cancers. Notes on the study in general: CD8+ T cells (on average) carried more expanded clones than CD4+ T cells.

A word on this clone: The target antigen is unknown.

Germline assignment: CDR1 PRHDT and CDR2 FYEKMQ (reference sequence). The V gene lost 3 bases and the J gene lost 4 bases, with 10 bases spanning the gap. There are 13 residues in the CDR3. The method was immunoSEQ multiplex PCR; TCRdb's version includes in-frame clones alone and lacks a portion of them. The sample has about 37,000 clones; roughly nine tenths are singletons. J is TRBJ2-7 and V is TRBV13; D may be TRBD1 (6 bases). Source: CD4+ or CD8+ T cells sorted from blood, taken in a trial of the OX40 agonist ivuxolimab. The clonotype was recovered from an adult with an advanced solid tumor such as melanoma, head and neck, liver or kidney cancer. The CDR3 bases are TGTGCCAGCAGCTTGGAACAGGGTTACGAGCAGTACTTC. Translation gives CASSLEQGYEQYF.